This TCR beta chain was found in a study of cytomegalovirus exposure and HLA in healthy donors. The junction had 4 bases not matched to a gene; V was cut back by 4 bases and J by 0 bases. The CDR3 sequence is 15 residues long. The germline V gene has CDR1 LNHDA and CDR2 SQIVND (reference sequence). This clone was found once. Its antigen is unknown. The study, taken as a whole, reports: It was confirmed in vitro that a few of the CMV-associated chains were specific for CMV antigens. With later analysis, a missense DCLRE1C variant became linked to TCR beta V- and J-gene trimming. Analyzed later, most CMV-associated TCR beta chains appeared HLA-restricted.

It was with 60 Vbeta and 13 Jbeta primers that the PCR ran. TCRdb's copy holds only in-frame clones and misses some; the assay was immunoSEQ multiplex PCR. The sample shows approximately 120,000 clones, about 70% of them seen only once. At collection, donors were nominally healthy, but unrecorded immune exposures were probable. The receptor was derived from an older woman in good health and CMV-seropositive. The chain couples TRBV19 to TRBJ2-7, with TRBD2 matching over 9 bases. Sequencing input: PBMCs. The CDR3 coding sequence is TGTGCCAGTAGTACGGCGGGGGGGAGCTCCTACGAGCAGTACTTC. Protein sequence: CASSTAGGSSYEQYF. The whole variable domain, filled in from reference TRBV19 and TRBJ2-7, reads DGGITQSPKYLFRKEGQNVTLSCEQNLNHDAMYWYRQDPGQGLRLIYYSQIVNDFQKGDIAEGYSVSREKKESFPLTVTSAQKNPTAFYLCASSTAGGSSYEQYFGPGTRLTVT.